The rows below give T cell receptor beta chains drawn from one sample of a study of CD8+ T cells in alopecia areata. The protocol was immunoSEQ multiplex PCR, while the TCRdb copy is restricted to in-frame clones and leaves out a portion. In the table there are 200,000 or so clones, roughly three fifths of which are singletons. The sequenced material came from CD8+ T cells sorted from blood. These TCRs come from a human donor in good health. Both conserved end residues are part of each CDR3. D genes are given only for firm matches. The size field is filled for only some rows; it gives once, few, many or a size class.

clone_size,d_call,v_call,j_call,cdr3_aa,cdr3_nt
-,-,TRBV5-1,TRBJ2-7,CASSLSFAYEQYF,TGCGCCAGCTCCCTCTCCTTCGCCTACGAGCAGTACTTC
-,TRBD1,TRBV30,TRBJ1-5,CAWSTGTGDQPQHF,TGTGCCTGGAGTACTGGTACAGGGGATCAGCCCCAGCATTTT
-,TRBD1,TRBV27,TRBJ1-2,CASSPTGGDYGYTF,TGTGCCAGCAGTCCCACAGGGGGTGACTATGGCTACACCTTC
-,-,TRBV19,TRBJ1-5,CASSIGTDTQHF,TGTGCCAGTAGTATCGGGACGGATACCCAGCATTTT
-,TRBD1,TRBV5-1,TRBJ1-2,CASSLSGTDPYGYTF,TGCGCCAGCAGCTTATCTGGGACAGATCCGTATGGCTACACCTTC
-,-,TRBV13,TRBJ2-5,CASSLSGETQYF,TGTGCCAGCAGCTTAAGCGGGGAGACCCAGTACTTC
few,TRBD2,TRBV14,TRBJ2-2,CASSLRGSHTGELFF,TGTGCCAGCAGCCTGCGGGGGTCCCACACCGGGGAGCTGTTTTTT
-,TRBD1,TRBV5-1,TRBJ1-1,CASSYGQGPTEAFF,TGCGCCAGCAGCTACGGACAGGGACCCACTGAAGCTTTCTTT
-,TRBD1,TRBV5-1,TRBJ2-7,CASSFRTGGEQYF,TGCGCCAGCAGCTTCAGAACAGGGGGCGAGCAGTACTTC
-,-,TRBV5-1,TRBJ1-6,CASRAEGNSPLHF,TGCGCCAGCAGAGCCGAGGGTAATTCACCCCTCCACTTT
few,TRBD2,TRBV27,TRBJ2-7,CASSELAGGSYEQYF,TGTGCCAGCAGTGAACTAGCGGGGGGCTCCTACGAGCAGTACTTC
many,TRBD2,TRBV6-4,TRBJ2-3,CASSDGPSGGSDTQYF,TGTGCCAGCAGTGACGGGCCTAGCGGGGGGTCAGATACGCAGTATTTT
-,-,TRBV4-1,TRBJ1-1,CASSPYHRENTEAFF,TGCGCCAGCAGCCCTTATCACAGGGAGAACACTGAAGCTTTCTTT
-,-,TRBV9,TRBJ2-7,CASSVGVGYEQYF,TGTGCCAGCAGCGTAGGAGTGGGGTACGAGCAGTACTTC
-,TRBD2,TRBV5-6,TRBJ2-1,CASSLLAGGPFDEQFF,TGTGCCAGCAGCCTCCTAGCGGGGGGGCCCTTCGATGAGCAGTTCTTC
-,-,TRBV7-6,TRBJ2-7,CASSLQLSYEQYF,TGTGCCAGCAGCTTACAGCTTTCCTACGAGCAGTACTTC
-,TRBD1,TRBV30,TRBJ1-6,CAWGPGGSNSPLHF,TGTGCCTGGGGACCAGGGGGCTCTAATTCACCCCTCCACTTT
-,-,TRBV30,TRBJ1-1,CAWAVDRPPLNTEAFF,TGTGCCTGGGCAGTGGACAGACCCCCCCTGAACACTGAAGCTTTCTTT
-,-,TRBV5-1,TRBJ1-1,CASSLAGQNTEAFF,TGCGCCAGCAGCTTGGCCGGGCAGAACACTGAAGCTTTCTTT
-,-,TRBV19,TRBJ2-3,CASRWRGPPSTDTQYF,TGTGCCAGCCGTTGGAGGGGCCCCCCTAGCACAGATACGCAGTATTTT
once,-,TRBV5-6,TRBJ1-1,CASSLRGSEAFF,TGTGCCAGCAGCTTGCGGGGTTCTGAAGCTTTCTTT
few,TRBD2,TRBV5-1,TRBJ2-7,CAPSGQRGVMATYYEQYF,TGCGCCCCCTCGGGCCAGCGGGGGGTCATGGCCACGTACTACGAGCAGTACTTC
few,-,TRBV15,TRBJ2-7,CATSSYRDLSDEQYF,TGTGCCACCAGCAGTTACCGGGATTTGAGCGACGAGCAGTACTTC
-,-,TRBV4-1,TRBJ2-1,CASSHDVGVNEQFF,TGCGCCAGCAGCCATGACGTTGGCGTCAATGAGCAGTTCTTC
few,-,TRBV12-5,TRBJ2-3,CASGLVLRSTDTQYF,TGTGCTAGTGGTTTGGTACTTCGTAGCACAGATACGCAGTATTTT
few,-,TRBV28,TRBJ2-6,CASSVLTGANVLTF,TGTGCCAGCAGCGTTCTCACTGGGGCCAACGTCCTGACTTTC
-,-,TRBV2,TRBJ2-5,CTSSAGGSNQETQYF,TGTACCAGCAGTGCCGGCGGCAGCAACCAAGAGACCCAGTACTTC
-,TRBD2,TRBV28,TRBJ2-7,CASRGRAYYEQYF,TGTGCCAGCAGGGGGAGGGCATACTACGAGCAGTACTTC
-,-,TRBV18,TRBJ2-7,CASSPPTGTPYEQYF,TGTGCCAGCTCACCACCGACCGGGACTCCCTACGAGCAGTACTTC